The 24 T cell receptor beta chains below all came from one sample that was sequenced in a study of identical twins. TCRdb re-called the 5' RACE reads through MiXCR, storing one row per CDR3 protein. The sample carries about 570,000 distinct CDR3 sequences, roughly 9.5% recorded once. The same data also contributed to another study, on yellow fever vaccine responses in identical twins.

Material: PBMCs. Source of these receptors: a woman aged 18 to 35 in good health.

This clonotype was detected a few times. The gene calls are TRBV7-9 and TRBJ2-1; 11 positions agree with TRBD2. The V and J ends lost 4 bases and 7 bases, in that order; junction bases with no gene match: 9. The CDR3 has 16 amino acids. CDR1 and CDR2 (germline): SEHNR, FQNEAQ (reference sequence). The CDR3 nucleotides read TGTGCCAGCAGCTCCATTAGCGGGGGGGCTAGTAATGAGCAGTTCTTC. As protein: CASSSISGGASNEQFF.

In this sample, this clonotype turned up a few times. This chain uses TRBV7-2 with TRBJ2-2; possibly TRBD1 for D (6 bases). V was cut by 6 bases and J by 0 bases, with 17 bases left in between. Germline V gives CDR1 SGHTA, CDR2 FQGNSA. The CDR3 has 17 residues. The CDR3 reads CASRARLGHTNTGELFF. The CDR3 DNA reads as TGTGCCAGCAGGGCCCGGCTGGGACACACGAACACCGGGGAGCTGTTTTTT.

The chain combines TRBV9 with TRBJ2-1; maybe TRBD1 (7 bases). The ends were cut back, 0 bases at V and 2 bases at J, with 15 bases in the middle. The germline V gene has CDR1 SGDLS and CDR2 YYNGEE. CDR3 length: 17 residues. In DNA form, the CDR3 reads TGTGCCAGCAGCGTAGGAATCAGGGGGGTAACCTACAATGAGCAGTTCTTC. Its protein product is CASSVGIRGVTYNEQFF.

In DNA form, the CDR3 reads TGTGCCAGCAGCCAACCCGGACAGGGGCTCCACGAGCAGTACTTC. Its protein product is CASSQPGQGLHEQYF. The rearrangement uses TRBV14 and TRBJ2-7; 9 bases match TRBD1. From germline, CDR1 is SGHDN and CDR2 FVKESK. V shed 2 bases and J 5 bases; nucleotides not matched to a gene: 7. There are 15 residues in the CDR3. Full variable domain (remainder filled in from reference TRBV14 and TRBJ2-7): EAGVTQFPSHSVIEKGQTVTLRCDPISGHDNLYWYRRVMGKEIKFLLHFVKESKQDESGMPNNRFLAERTGGTYSTLKVQPAELEDSGVYFCASSQPGQGLHEQYFGPGTRLTVT.

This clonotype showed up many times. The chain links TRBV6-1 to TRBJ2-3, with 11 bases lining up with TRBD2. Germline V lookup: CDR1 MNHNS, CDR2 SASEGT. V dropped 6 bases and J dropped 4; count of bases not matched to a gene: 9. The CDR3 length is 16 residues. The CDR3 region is CASSLSSGGSADTQYF. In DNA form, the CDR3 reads TGTGCCAGCAGCCTCTCTAGCGGGGGGTCCGCAGATACGCAGTATTTT.

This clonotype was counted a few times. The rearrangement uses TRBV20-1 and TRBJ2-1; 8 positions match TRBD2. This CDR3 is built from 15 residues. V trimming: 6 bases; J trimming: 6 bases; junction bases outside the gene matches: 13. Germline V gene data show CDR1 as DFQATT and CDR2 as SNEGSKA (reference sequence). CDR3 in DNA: TGCAGTGCCTCGGGGGGGACTAGGAGGGGCAATGAGCAGTTCTTC. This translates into CSASGGTRRGNEQFF.

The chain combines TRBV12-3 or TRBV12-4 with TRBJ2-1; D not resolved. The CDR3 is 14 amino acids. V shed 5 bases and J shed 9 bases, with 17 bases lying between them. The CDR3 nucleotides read TGTGCCAGCAGTCGATCCTCCGTGGATCGTGAGCAGTTCTTC. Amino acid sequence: CASSRSSVDREQFF.

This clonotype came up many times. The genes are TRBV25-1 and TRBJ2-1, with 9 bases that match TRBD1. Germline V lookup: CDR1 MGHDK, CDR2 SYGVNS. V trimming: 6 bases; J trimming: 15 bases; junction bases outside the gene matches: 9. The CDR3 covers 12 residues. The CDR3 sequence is CASRGTGTFGFF. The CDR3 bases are TGTGCCAGCAGAGGGACAGGGACATTCGGGTTCTTC.

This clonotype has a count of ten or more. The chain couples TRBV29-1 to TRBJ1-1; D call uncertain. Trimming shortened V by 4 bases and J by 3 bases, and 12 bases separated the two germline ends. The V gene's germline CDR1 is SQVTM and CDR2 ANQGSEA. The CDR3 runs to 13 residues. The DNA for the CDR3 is TGCAGCGTTGCTGCGCAGTCTCACACTGAAGCTTTCTTT. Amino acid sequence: CSVAAQSHTEAFF.

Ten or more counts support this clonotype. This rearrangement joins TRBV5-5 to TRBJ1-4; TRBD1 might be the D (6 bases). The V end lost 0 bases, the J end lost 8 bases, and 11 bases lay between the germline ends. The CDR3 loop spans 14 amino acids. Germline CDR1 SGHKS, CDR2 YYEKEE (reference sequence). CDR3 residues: CASSLGAGDEKLFF. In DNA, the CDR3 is TGTGCCAGCAGCTTGGGTGCAGGGGACGAAAAACTGTTTTTT.

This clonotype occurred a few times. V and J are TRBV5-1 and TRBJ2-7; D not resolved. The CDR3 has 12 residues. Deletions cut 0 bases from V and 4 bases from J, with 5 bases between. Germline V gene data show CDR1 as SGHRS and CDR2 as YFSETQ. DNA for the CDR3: TGCGCCAGCAGCTTGGACATGTACGAGCAGTACTTC. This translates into CASSLDMYEQYF. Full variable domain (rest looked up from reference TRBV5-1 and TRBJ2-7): KAGVTQTPRYLIKTRGQQVTLSCSPISGHRSVSWYQQTPGQGLQFLFEYFSETQRNKGNFPGRFSGRQFSNSRSEMNVSTLELGDSALYLCASSLDMYEQYFGPGTRLTVT.

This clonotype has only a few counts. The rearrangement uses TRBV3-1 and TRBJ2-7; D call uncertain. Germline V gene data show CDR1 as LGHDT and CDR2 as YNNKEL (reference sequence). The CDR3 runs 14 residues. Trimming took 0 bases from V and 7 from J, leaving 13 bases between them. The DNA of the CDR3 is TGTGCCAGCAGCCAAGAAGATCTAACCGGGGAGCAGTACTTC. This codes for CASSQEDLTGEQYF.

Written as DNA, the CDR3 is TGTGCCAGCAGCCCTTGGGGGACCACCGGGGAGCTGTTTTTT. Amino acids: CASSPWGTTGELFF. The V and J genes are TRBV12-3 or TRBV12-4 and TRBJ2-2, with D tentatively TRBD1 or TRBD2 (5 bases each). The V and J ends lost 6 bases and 4 bases respectively, with 12 bases between them. The CDR3 runs to 14 residues.

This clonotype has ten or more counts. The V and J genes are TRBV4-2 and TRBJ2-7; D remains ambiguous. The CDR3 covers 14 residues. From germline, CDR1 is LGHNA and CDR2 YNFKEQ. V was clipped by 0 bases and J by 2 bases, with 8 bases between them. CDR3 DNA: TGTGCCAGCAGCCAAGAGATCATAGCCTACGAGCAGTACTTC. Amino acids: CASSQEIIAYEQYF.

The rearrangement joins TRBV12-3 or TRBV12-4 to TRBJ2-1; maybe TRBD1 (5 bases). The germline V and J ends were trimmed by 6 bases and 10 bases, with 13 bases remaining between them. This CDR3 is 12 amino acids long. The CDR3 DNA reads TGTGCCAGCAGGGGTGGGGCGAACGAGCAGTTCTTC. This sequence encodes CASRGGANEQFF.

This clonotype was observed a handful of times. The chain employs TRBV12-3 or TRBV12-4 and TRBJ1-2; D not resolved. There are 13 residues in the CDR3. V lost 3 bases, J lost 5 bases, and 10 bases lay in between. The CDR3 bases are TGTGCCAGCAGTTTCACGGCAGCGTATGGCTACACCTTC. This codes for CASSFTAAYGYTF.

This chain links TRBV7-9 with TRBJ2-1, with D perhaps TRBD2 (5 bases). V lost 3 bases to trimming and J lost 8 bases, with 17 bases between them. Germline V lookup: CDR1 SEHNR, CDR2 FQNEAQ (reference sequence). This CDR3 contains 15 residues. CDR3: CASSFSSASPDEQFF. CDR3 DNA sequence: TGTGCCAGCAGCTTTTCATCAGCTAGCCCGGATGAGCAGTTCTTC.

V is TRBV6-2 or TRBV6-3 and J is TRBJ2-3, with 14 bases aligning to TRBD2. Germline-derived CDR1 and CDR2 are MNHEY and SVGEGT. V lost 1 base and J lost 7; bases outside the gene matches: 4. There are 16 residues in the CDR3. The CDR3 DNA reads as TGTGCCAGCAGTTACTTCGGGACTAGCGGGAGAAATACGCAGTATTTT. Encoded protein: CASSYFGTSGRNTQYF.

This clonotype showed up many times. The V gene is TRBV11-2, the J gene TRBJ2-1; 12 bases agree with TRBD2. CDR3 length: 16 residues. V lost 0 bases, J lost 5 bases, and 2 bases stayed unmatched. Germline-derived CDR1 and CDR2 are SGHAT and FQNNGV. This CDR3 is CASSLELAGGNNEQFF. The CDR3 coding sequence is TGTGCCAGCAGCTTAGAACTAGCGGGAGGAAACAATGAGCAGTTCTTC.

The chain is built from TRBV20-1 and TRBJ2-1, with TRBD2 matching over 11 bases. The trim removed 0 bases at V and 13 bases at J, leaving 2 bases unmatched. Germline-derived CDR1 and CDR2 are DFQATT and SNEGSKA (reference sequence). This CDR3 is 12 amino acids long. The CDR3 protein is CSARDLAGGQFF. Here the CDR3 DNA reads TGCAGTGCTAGAGATCTAGCGGGAGGACAGTTCTTC.

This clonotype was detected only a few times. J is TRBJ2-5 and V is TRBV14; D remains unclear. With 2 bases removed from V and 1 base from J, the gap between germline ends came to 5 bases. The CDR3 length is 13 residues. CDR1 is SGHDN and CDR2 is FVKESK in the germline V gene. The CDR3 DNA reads TGTGCCAGCAGCCAATTTGTCCAAGAGACCCAGTACTTC. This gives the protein CASSQFVQETQYF.

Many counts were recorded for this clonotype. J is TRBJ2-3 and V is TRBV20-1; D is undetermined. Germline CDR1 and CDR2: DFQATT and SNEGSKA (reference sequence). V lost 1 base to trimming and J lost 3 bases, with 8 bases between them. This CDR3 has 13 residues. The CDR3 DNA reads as TGCAGTGCTAGAGCCATAGGGACAGATACGCAGTATTTT. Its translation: CSARAIGTDTQYF.

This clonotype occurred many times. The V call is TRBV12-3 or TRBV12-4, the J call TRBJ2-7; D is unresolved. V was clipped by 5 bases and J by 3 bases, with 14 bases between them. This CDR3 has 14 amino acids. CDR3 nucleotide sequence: TGTGCCAGCAGTCCCCCTGAACCTGTCTACGAGCAGTACTTC. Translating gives CASSPPEPVYEQYF.

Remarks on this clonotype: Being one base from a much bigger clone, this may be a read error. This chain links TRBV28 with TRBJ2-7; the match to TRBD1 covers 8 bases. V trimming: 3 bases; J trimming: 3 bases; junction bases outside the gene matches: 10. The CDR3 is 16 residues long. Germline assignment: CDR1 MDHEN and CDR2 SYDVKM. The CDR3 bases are TGTGCCAGCAGTTTCTCGGGACAGGTGAGCTTCTACGAGCAGTACTTC. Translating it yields CASSFSGQVSFYEQYF.